This TCR beta chain was sequenced for a study of T cells after yellow fever vaccination. V gave up 5 bases and J gave up 4 bases, with 11 bases separating them. This CDR3 contains 14 residues. In germline, CDR1 is MDHEN, CDR2 SYDVKM. TCRdb re-called the 5' RACE reads with MiXCR, one entry per CDR3 protein. The sample comprises 550,000 to 750,000 distinct CDR3 sequences, roughly 13% of which are singletons, and more than 12% rests with the top ten. This clonotype has a handful of counts. Specimen: PBMCs, collected on the day of the yellow fever booster vaccination. This TCR was sampled from a man younger than 40 who received the YFV17D yellow fever vaccine. The rearrangement uses TRBV28 and TRBJ1-4, with D possibly matching TRBD1 (5 bases). The CDR3 DNA reads TGTGCCAGCAGTCCTGTGGACAATAATGAAAAACTGTTTTTT. It is translated as CASSPVDNNEKLFF.